One sample yielded the 17 T cell receptor beta chains listed below, sequenced in a study of T-cell reconstitution after alpha-beta-depleted transplantation in children. A TCRbeta library incorporating unique molecular identifiers was prepared. TCRdb reanalysed the PCR reads using MiXCR and keeps one entry per CDR3 protein. The sample has some 300,000 distinct CDR3 sequences, over 9.5% seen once. This specimen was PBMCs, taken before TCRalphabeta/CD19-depleted stem cell transplant. Every receptor here comes from a boy in the first two years of life with acute myeloid leukemia, due to receive a stem cell transplant.

This clonotype appeared many times. This chain uses TRBV5-1 with TRBJ2-5, with TRBD2 identical over 11 bases. Germline assignment: CDR1 SGHRS and CDR2 YFSETQ. V lost 2 bases and J lost 5; bases outside the gene matches: 14. This CDR3 comprises 18 residues. The CDR3 loop is CASSFSYGSGGAAETQYF. In DNA form, the CDR3 reads TGCGCCAGCAGCTTTTCGTATGGTAGCGGGGGGGCCGCGGAGACCCAGTACTTC. Using reference TRBV5-1 and TRBJ2-5 for the parts outside the CDR3, the full variable domain is KAGVTQTPRYLIKTRGQQVTLSCSPISGHRSVSWYQQTPGQGLQFLFEYFSETQRNKGNFPGRFSGRQFSNSRSEMNVSTLELGDSALYLCASSFSYGSGGAAETQYFGPGTRLLVL.

This clonotype was seen ten or more times. This chain links TRBV7-2 with TRBJ2-5; D unclear. This CDR3 region has 16 residues. Deletions cut 0 bases from V and 7 bases from J, with 18 bases between. CDR1 and CDR2 (germline): SGHTA, FQGNSA. The CDR3: CASSLALRVSSGTQYF. Here the CDR3 DNA reads TGTGCCAGCAGCTTAGCGCTAAGGGTTAGCAGTGGGACCCAGTACTTC.

The V and J genes are TRBV20-1 and TRBJ1-4, with 7 bases matching TRBD1. CDR3 length: 14 amino acids. CDR1 and CDR2 from the germline V gene are DFQATT and SNEGSKA (reference sequence). V was clipped by 0 bases and J by 5 bases; unmatched bases: 3. In DNA form, the CDR3 reads TGCAGTGCTAGAGAGAAACAGGGGAATGAAAAACTGTTTTTT. Its translation is CSAREKQGNEKLFF.

This clonotype was seen a handful of times. The chain is built from TRBV11-3 and TRBJ2-2; D uncertain. Germline V CDR1 and CDR2: SGHNT, YENEEA. The CDR3 has 14 amino acids. Trimming took off 5 bases at V and 5 bases at J, with 12 bases between the two ends. The CDR3 reads CASSRVLDTGELFF. Here the CDR3 DNA reads TGTGCCAGCAGCCGGGTTCTAGATACCGGGGAGCTGTTTTTT.

This clonotype has a count of ten or more. The rearrangement joins TRBV4-3 to TRBJ1-2, with TRBD1 identical over 8 bases. Germline V CDR1 and CDR2: LGHNA, YSLEER. This CDR3 is 15 amino acids long. V was clipped by 4 bases and J by 5 bases; unmatched bases: 9. CDR3 loop: CASSPTDREAYGYTF. In nucleotides, the CDR3 is TGCGCCAGCAGCCCAACGGACAGGGAGGCTTATGGCTACACCTTC.

In its sample, this clonotype was seen many times. The J gene is TRBJ2-1, the V gene TRBV4-3; 9 bases are a match to TRBD2. V shed 0 bases, J shed 1 base, and the junction held 1 base outside the gene matches. Germline V lookup: CDR1 LGHNA, CDR2 YSLEER. The CDR3 totals 16 residues. CDR3 residues: CASSQDLAGSYNEQFF. Written as DNA, the CDR3 is TGCGCCAGCAGCCAAGATCTAGCGGGGTCCTACAATGAGCAGTTCTTC.

This clonotype was seen at least ten times. This CDR3 reads CASSLGRGFTYEQYF. The CDR3 DNA sequence: TGTGCCAGCAGCTTAGGAAGGGGATTTACCTACGAGCAGTACTTC. The chain combines TRBV7-9 with TRBJ2-7; tentative D call: TRBD1 (5 bases). Germline V gene lookup returns CDR1 SEHNR and CDR2 FQNEAQ (reference sequence). Trimming stripped 1 base from V and 2 bases from J, with 12 bases between. CDR3 length: 15 residues.

This clonotype was seen more than once but under ten times. This CDR3 reads CASSLDPDPYGYTF. The CDR3 nucleotides read TGTGCCAGCAGCTTAGACCCGGACCCCTATGGCTACACCTTC. J is TRBJ1-2 and V is TRBV11-2; D remains unclear. The CDR3 consists of 14 residues. Trimming left V 0 bases short and J 4 bases short, with 9 bases between. The V gene's germline CDR1 is SGHAT and CDR2 FQNNGV.

This clonotype was counted at least ten times. The chain employs TRBV7-9 and TRBJ1-2; a possible D gene is TRBD1 (6 bases). Germline values: CDR1 SEHNR, CDR2 FQNEAQ (reference sequence). This CDR3 is 12 amino acids long. Between the trimmed V and J ends, which lost 5 bases and 10 bases, there was a span of 14 bases. In DNA form, the CDR3 reads TGTGCCAGCAGCCAGGAGACAGGAGACTACACCTTC. It specifies CASSQETGDYTF.

The chain links TRBV28 to TRBJ1-1; a possible D gene is TRBD1 (5 bases). Deletions cut 2 bases from V and 4 bases from J, with 17 bases between. The CDR3 totals 16 residues. In germline, CDR1 is MDHEN, CDR2 SYDVKM. The CDR3 nucleotides are TGTGCCAGCAGTTTAGCAAGGGCGGGGGGGGGCACTGAAGCTTTCTTT. It yields the protein CASSLARAGGGTEAFF.

The table lists this clonotype with a few counts. This rearrangement joins TRBV12-3 or TRBV12-4 to TRBJ2-5; 12 positions match TRBD2. With V trimmed by 8 bases and J by 4 bases, 5 bases remained unmatched. The CDR3 totals 14 residues. CDR3 coding DNA: TGTGCCAGCGGGCCGACTAGCGGGAGAGAGACCCAGTACTTC. Its protein is CASGPTSGRETQYF.

This clonotype was observed at least ten times. V gene TRBV7-8 combines with J gene TRBJ2-1; 7 nucleotides align to TRBD2. J gave up 2 bases and V 3 bases, and 4 bases lay outside the gene matches. CDR3 length: 15 amino acids. Germline V gene lookup returns CDR1 SGHVS and CDR2 FQNEAQ. CDR3 nucleotides: TGTGCCAGCAGCTTTCGGGGGGATCCCTACAATGAGCAGTTCTTC. Its protein is CASSFRGDPYNEQFF.

In this sample, this clonotype turned up many times. This sequence joins TRBV7-3 and TRBJ2-1; TRBD2 matches at 12 bases. CDR3 length: 20 residues. Per the germline V gene, CDR1 is SGHTA and CDR2 is FQGTGA. The trim removed 2 bases at V and 7 bases at J, leaving 18 bases unmatched. Written as DNA, the CDR3 is TGTGCCAGCAGCTTACCCTTCGTTAAGGCGACTAGCGGGAGAGGAAATGAGCAGTTCTTC. Its translation is CASSLPFVKATSGRGNEQFF.

This clonotype was found many times. This chain connects TRBV28 to TRBJ2-1; 8 nucleotides match TRBD2. Unmatched junction bases numbered 14, after V lost 5 bases and J lost 8 bases. CDR1 and CDR2 (germline): MDHEN, SYDVKM. The CDR3 has 16 residues. This chain's CDR3 is CASSPPGLVRGDEQFF. CDR3 nucleotides: TGTGCCAGCAGTCCTCCGGGACTAGTAAGGGGGGATGAGCAGTTCTTC.

Many counts were recorded for this clonotype. The rearrangement joins TRBV10-3 to TRBJ2-5; 10 nucleotides align to TRBD1. Trimming removed 10 bases from V and 5 bases from J; junction bases left unmatched: 4. Per germline, CDR1 ENHRY and CDR2 SYGVKD. The CDR3 sequence is 12 residues long. The CDR3 reads CATWDRGETQYF. CDR3 DNA sequence: TGTGCCACCTGGGACAGGGGTGAGACCCAGTACTTC.

V and J are TRBV19 and TRBJ2-7; D is perhaps TRBD2 (6 bases). The CDR3 extends over 14 amino acids. Trimming removed 6 bases at V and 5 bases at J, with 17 bases between. The V gene's germline CDR1 is LNHDA and CDR2 SQIVND (reference sequence). The CDR3 DNA reads as TGTGCCAGTAGGCTGACTGGCGGGGTTGACGAGCAGTACTTC. Its protein product is CASRLTGGVDEQYF.

The sample holds a few counts of this clonotype. This sequence joins TRBV7-2 and TRBJ2-7, with D maybe TRBD1 (5 bases). CDR3 length: 12 amino acids. Germline CDR1 and CDR2: SGHTA and FQGNSA. V gave up 4 bases and J gave up 7 bases, with 11 bases separating them. The CDR3 DNA reads TGTGCCAGCAGCTGGACACAGGCAGAGCAGTACTTC. Protein product: CASSWTQAEQYF.